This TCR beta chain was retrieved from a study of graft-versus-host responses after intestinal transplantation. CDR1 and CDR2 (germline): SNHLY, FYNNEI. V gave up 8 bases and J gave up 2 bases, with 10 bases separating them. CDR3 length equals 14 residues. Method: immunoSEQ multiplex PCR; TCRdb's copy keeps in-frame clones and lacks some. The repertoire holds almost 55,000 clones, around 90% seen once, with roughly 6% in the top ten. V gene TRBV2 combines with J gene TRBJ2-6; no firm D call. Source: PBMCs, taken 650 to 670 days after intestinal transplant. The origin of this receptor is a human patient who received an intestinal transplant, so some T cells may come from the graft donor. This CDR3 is CASLREAGANVLTF. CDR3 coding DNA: TGTGCCAGCCTCCGAGAAGCTGGGGCCAACGTCCTGACTTTC.